Listed below are T cell receptor beta chains from one sample, sequenced in a study of T-cell memory formation after mild COVID-19. TCRdb processed the 5' RACE reads anew with MiXCR; each CDR3 protein has one entry. The sample carries about 320,000 distinct CDR3 sequences, 13% to 15% recorded once. The sample consisted of PBMCs or a T cell subset sorted from them (not recorded which). These TCRs come from a man between 18 and 29 years old who had mild COVID-19 (a few samples of this study predate the infection). Cell type and time point are not known. The conserved cysteine and the conserved F or W are not part of the CDR3 here. The order of the fields is V gene, CDR3 protein.

v_call: TRBV18
cdr3_aa: ASSPGTSGGSQQF

v_call: TRBV4-1
cdr3_aa: ASSQGGGGISNQPQH

v_call: TRBV12-3/TRBV12-4
cdr3_aa: ASSPNNRDRVSADTQY

v_call: TRBV10-2
cdr3_aa: ASRDRDGYT

v_call: TRBV6-5
cdr3_aa: ASSLRDRGDSTQY

v_call: TRBV12-3/TRBV12-4
cdr3_aa: ASRTGVGTEAF

v_call: TRBV9
cdr3_aa: ASRRDSGEQF

v_call: TRBV6-6
cdr3_aa: ASSRRTSGGAQETQY

v_call: TRBV7-9
cdr3_aa: ASSLGTGGTPLH

v_call: TRBV6-2/TRBV6-3
cdr3_aa: ASSYNTGELF

v_call: TRBV6-2/TRBV6-3
cdr3_aa: ASSLNPGVYGNSPLH

v_call: TRBV6-1
cdr3_aa: ASSGQLLGQGLQPQH

v_call: TRBV7-2
cdr3_aa: ASSLQGIDTQY

v_call: TRBV12-3/TRBV12-4
cdr3_aa: ASSLQPFNTGELF

v_call: TRBV12-3/TRBV12-4
cdr3_aa: ASTWGVSYEQY

v_call: TRBV29-1
cdr3_aa: SVIATGTSGGAGTDTQY

v_call: TRBV12-3/TRBV12-4
cdr3_aa: ASTPLAGGTGELF

v_call: TRBV4-1
cdr3_aa: ASSPGRGTSNQPQH

v_call: TRBV12-3/TRBV12-4
cdr3_aa: ASSLGQAKNIQY

v_call: TRBV20-1
cdr3_aa: SARGPPNTGELF

v_call: TRBV9
cdr3_aa: ASSPPSGESETQY

v_call: TRBV7-2
cdr3_aa: ASSARRTDYYGYT

v_call: TRBV4-1
cdr3_aa: ASSQAGGGGTAVRGYT

v_call: TRBV12-3/TRBV12-4
cdr3_aa: ASSRQDQPQH

v_call: TRBV7-2
cdr3_aa: ASSLRGQMTNEQF

v_call: TRBV4-3
cdr3_aa: ASSQGTSGVDTQY

v_call: TRBV7-2
cdr3_aa: ASSRTGEGQPQH

v_call: TRBV6-6
cdr3_aa: ASSSISPSNQPQH

v_call: TRBV7-2
cdr3_aa: ASSRGTGYQGETQY